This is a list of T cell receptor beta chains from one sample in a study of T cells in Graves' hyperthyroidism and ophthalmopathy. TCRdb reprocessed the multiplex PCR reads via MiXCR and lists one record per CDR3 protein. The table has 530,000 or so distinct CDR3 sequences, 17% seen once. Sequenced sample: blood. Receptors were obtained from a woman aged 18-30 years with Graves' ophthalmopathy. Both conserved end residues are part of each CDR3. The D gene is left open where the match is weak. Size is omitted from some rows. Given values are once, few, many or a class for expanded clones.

CASSPMGGSSYNEQFF,TGTGCCAGCAGCCCAATGGGCGGGAGCTCCTACAATGAGCAGTTCTTC,few,TRBD2,TRBV5-4,TRBJ2-1
CASSQEAEPSYNEQFF,TGTGCCAGCAGCCAAGAAGCGGAACCCTCCTACAATGAGCAGTTCTTC,NA,NA,TRBV3-1,TRBJ2-1
CASSKRGEGSPGELFF,TGTGCCAGCAGTAAGAGGGGGGAAGGTAGCCCCGGGGAGCTGTTTTTT,few,NA,TRBV6-1,TRBJ2-2
CASSPNLLAGNYNEQFF,TGTGCCAGCAGCCCCAATCTACTAGCGGGGAACTACAATGAGCAGTTCTTC,many,TRBD2,TRBV2,TRBJ2-1
CASSLVETGEAFF,TGTGCCAGCAGCTTAGTAGAGACGGGTGAAGCTTTCTTT,few,NA,TRBV7-6,TRBJ1-1
CASSRLAGGPETQYF,TGTGCCAGCAGCCGACTAGCGGGAGGGCCGGAGACCCAGTACTTC,NA,TRBD2,TRBV5-6,TRBJ2-5
CASSAAGTGTDTQYF,TGTGCCAGCAGCGCAGCGGGGACAGGGACAGATACGCAGTATTTT,NA,TRBD1,TRBV2,TRBJ2-3
CSAFTGLRGRANYGYTF,TGCAGCGCCTTTACAGGGCTCCGTGGAAGAGCTAACTATGGCTACACCTTC,many,NA,TRBV29-1,TRBJ1-2
CASSSGVADTQYF,TGTGCCAGCAGTTCCGGGGTCGCAGATACGCAGTATTTT,NA,NA,TRBV6-2/TRBV6-3,TRBJ2-3
CAWSVDKREGLLSYNEQFF,TGTGCCTGGAGTGTAGACAAGCGGGAGGGGCTTCTCTCCTACAATGAGCAGTTCTTC,many,TRBD2,TRBV30,TRBJ2-1
CASSELMVGMNTEAFF,TGTGCCAGCAGTGAATTAATGGTCGGTATGAACACTGAAGCTTTCTTT,NA,NA,TRBV6-1,TRBJ1-1
CASNSGGHTEAFF,TGTGCCAGCAACTCCGGGGGGCACACTGAAGCTTTCTTT,few,NA,TRBV28,TRBJ1-1
CASSLHGGGGYTF,TGCGCCAGCAGCTTACACGGGGGAGGCGGCTACACCTTC,few,NA,TRBV5-1,TRBJ1-2
CATSDPGTATQETQYF,TGTGCCACCAGTGACCCCGGGACAGCAACCCAAGAGACCCAGTACTTC,many,TRBD1,TRBV24-1,TRBJ2-5
CASSPRQGAVNQPQHF,TGTGCCAGCTCACCACGACAGGGGGCGGTCAATCAGCCCCAGCATTTT,many,TRBD1,TRBV18,TRBJ1-5
CASSSSHEKLFF,TGTGCCAGCAGTTCCTCGCATGAAAAACTGTTTTTT,few,NA,TRBV28,TRBJ1-4
CSASGGNSYNEQFF,TGCAGTGCTAGCGGGGGGAACTCCTACAATGAGCAGTTCTTC,NA,TRBD2,TRBV20-1,TRBJ2-1
CASGQGTGGYGYTF,TGTGCCAGCGGACAGGGGACCGGCGGCTATGGCTACACCTTC,many,TRBD1,TRBV6-1,TRBJ1-2
CSARVTSGSTQETQYF,TGCAGTGCTAGAGTGACTAGCGGGAGCACCCAAGAGACCCAGTACTTC,NA,TRBD2,TRBV20-1,TRBJ2-5
CSARAPGQGVNEQYF,TGCAGTGCTAGAGCCCCGGGACAGGGAGTAAACGAGCAGTACTTC,few,TRBD1,TRBV20-1,TRBJ2-7
CASSVRQGASDTQYF,TGTGCCAGCAGCGTACGACAGGGGGCGTCAGATACGCAGTATTTT,many,TRBD1,TRBV3-1,TRBJ2-3
CASSLKSGHMNTEAFF,TGTGCCAGCAGCTTAAAGTCGGGACACATGAACACTGAAGCTTTCTTT,NA,NA,TRBV7-8,TRBJ1-1
CASSYERGGNNEQFF,TGTGCCAGCAGTTACGAGCGGGGAGGGAACAATGAGCAGTTCTTC,few,TRBD2,TRBV6-2/TRBV6-3,TRBJ2-1
CASSHSLAGGAGEQYF,TGCGCCAGCAGCCACTCACTAGCGGGAGGCGCGGGGGAGCAGTACTTC,NA,TRBD2,TRBV4-1,TRBJ2-7
CASGDLGGSTDTQYF,TGTGCCAGCGGGGATTTAGGGGGTTCCACAGATACGCAGTATTTT,many,NA,TRBV7-9,TRBJ2-3
CASSPSTGRNEQFF,TGTGCCAGCTCACCATCGACAGGGAGAAATGAGCAGTTCTTC,many,TRBD1,TRBV18,TRBJ2-1
CASQAVLANYGYIF,TGTGCCAGCCAAGCTGTCCTGGCTAACTATGGCTACATCTTC,NA,NA,TRBV2,TRBJ1-2
CASSLLAPTANTGELFF,TGTGCCAGCAGTTTGCTCGCACCGACTGCTAACACCGGGGAGCTGTTTTTT,NA,NA,TRBV27,TRBJ2-2
CASSPGTEYSPLHF,TGTGCCAGCAGTCCCGGGACGGAGTATTCACCCCTCCACTTT,NA,NA,TRBV28,TRBJ1-6
CASSIEAVGYGYTF,TGTGCCAGTAGTATAGAGGCAGTCGGCTATGGCTACACCTTC,NA,NA,TRBV19,TRBJ1-2
CASSMSHYGEQYF,TGTGCCAGTAGTATGTCCCATTATGGCGAGCAGTACTTC,NA,NA,TRBV19,TRBJ2-7
CASSLPTSGKTTDTQYF,TGTGCCAGCAGCTTACCAACTAGCGGGAAAACCACAGATACGCAGTATTTT,many,TRBD2,TRBV7-9,TRBJ2-3
CAGADRTNYGYTF,TGTGCCGGCGCCGACAGGACTAACTATGGCTACACCTTC,NA,NA,TRBV30,TRBJ1-2
CASSPGQESYEQYF,TGCGCCAGCAGCCCCGGACAGGAGAGCTACGAGCAGTACTTC,few,TRBD1,TRBV4-1,TRBJ2-7
CASRLDSGNMNEQFF,TGTGCCAGCAGACTGGACAGCGGGAATATGAATGAGCAGTTCTTC,many,NA,TRBV2,TRBJ2-1
CASRRGPSGDTYEQYF,TGTGCCAGCAGGAGAGGGCCCAGCGGGGACACCTACGAGCAGTACTTC,many,NA,TRBV6-1,TRBJ2-7
CSAPPVTSGAHNEQFF,TGCAGTGCTCCCCCTGTGACTAGCGGGGCCCACAATGAGCAGTTCTTC,once,TRBD2,TRBV20-1,TRBJ2-1
CASGLGEDTEAFF,TGTGCTAGTGGTTTGGGAGAGGACACTGAAGCTTTCTTT,few,NA,TRBV12-5,TRBJ1-1